Listed here is a single T cell receptor (beta chain). The data originate from a study of blood T cell repertoires in COVID-19. Study-level information: Acute and convalescent COVID-19 samples came from the United States, Italy and Spain. T cells, B-cell-depleted T cells, or PBMCs supplied cDNA or gDNA.

Deletions cut 6 bases from V and 4 bases from J, with 7 bases between. The CDR3 is made up of 11 amino acids. How the authors handled the data: Amplification from reference gene primers served as the basis for estimated nucleated cell counts. Measured with immunoSEQ multiplex PCR; TCRdb has only the in-frame clones, and not every one. V and J calls and clone size follow that table, whereas D and trimming were derived from the DNA. The sample gives some 25,000 clones, 85% to 90% of which show up once; over 9% is in the top ten. The sample comprised peripheral blood. The chain employs TRBV12-3 or TRBV12-4 and TRBJ2-7; D is uncertain. The receptor comes from a man aged 65 to 79 with acute or convalescent COVID-19. CDR3 coding DNA: TGTGCCAGCAGGCTCAGATACGAGCAGTACTTC. Its protein is CASRLRYEQYF.